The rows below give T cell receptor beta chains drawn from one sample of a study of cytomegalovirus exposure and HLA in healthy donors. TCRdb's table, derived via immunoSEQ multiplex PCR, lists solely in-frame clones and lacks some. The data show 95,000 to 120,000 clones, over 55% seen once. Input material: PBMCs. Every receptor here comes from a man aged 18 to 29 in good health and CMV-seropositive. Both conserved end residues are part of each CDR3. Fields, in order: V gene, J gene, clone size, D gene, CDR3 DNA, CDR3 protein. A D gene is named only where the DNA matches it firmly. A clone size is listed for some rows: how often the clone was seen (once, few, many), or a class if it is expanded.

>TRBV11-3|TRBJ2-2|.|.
TGTGCCAGCAGCCCCTTATCCGGGGGGAACACCGGGGAGCTGTTTTTT
CASSPLSGGNTGELFF
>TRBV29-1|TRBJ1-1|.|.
TGCAGCGTTCACAGGGCAGTGAACACTGAAGCTTTCTTT
CSVHRAVNTEAFF
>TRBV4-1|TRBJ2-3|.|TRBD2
TGCGCCAGCAGCCACGACCCCCTCGGGCTAGCGGGGGCGTCCCTCATGCAGTATTTT
CASSHDPLGLAGASLMQYF
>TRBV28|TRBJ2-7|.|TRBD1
TGTGCCAGCAAAATACCGGGACAGGGGCCCTACGAGCAGTACTTC
CASKIPGQGPYEQYF
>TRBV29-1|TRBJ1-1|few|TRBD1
TGCAGCGTGTCAACGGACAGGGTCACTGAAGCTTTCTTT
CSVSTDRVTEAFF
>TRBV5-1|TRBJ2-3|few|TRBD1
TGCGCCAGCAGCTTATTGACAGGGGCCAATACAGATACGCAGTATTTT
CASSLLTGANTDTQYF
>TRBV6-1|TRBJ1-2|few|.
TGTGCCAGCAGTGAGGGGCAAAACTTTTATGGCTACACCTTC
CASSEGQNFYGYTF
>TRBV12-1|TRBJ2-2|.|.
TGTGCCAGCAGCCCTGGACTAGCGGTGACCGGGGAGCTGTTTTTT
CASSPGLAVTGELFF
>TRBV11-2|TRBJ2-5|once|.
TGTGCCAGCAGCTTAGGGGCTGGGTACCAAGAGACCCAGTACTTC
CASSLGAGYQETQYF
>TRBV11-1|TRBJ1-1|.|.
TGTGCCAGCAGCTTAGTTTTCAGGGCGAACACTGAAGCTTTCTTT
CASSLVFRANTEAFF
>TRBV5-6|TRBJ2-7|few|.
TGTGCCAGCAGCTTGAGTCGGGCCTACGAGCAGTACTTC
CASSLSRAYEQYF
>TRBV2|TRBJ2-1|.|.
TGTGCCAGCATGAATCAGGCCACCTACAATGAGCAGTTCTTC
CASMNQATYNEQFF
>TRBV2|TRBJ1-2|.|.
TGTGCCAGCAGCCCTAACCTATACTATGGCTACACCTTC
CASSPNLYYGYTF
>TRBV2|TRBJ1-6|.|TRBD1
TGTGCCAGCAGTGCACAGGGGAACTCACCCCTCCACTTT
CASSAQGNSPLHF
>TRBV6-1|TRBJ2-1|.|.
TGTGCCAGCAGTCTCAATGAGCAGTTCTTC
CASSLNEQFF
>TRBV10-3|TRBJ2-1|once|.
TGTGCCATCAGTGAGGATTTACTCTACAATGAGCAGTTCTTC
CAISEDLLYNEQFF
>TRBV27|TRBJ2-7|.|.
TGTGCCAGCAGTTTATCTCGCGGGGATACCTACGAGCAGTACTTC
CASSLSRGDTYEQYF
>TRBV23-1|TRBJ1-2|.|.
TGCGCCAGCAGTCAATTGTTCTGGGCAGGCTCCTGCGGCTACACCTTC
CASSQLFWAGSCGYTF
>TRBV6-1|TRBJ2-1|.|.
TGTGCCAGCAGTGAAGCGCCGGCGGGCAGCCGAAATGAGCAGTTCTTC
CASSEAPAGSRNEQFF
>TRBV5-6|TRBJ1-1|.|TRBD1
TGTGCCAGCAGCCGGGACAGGGGGCGTTCCACTGAAGCTTTCTTT
CASSRDRGRSTEAFF
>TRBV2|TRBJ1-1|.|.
TGTGCCAGCAGATTCATAGCAGGGCTCAGGACTGAAGCTTTCTTT
CASRFIAGLRTEAFF
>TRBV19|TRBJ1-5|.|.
TGTGCCAGTAGTATACCTCAGGGGCCCCAGCATTTT
CASSIPQGPQHF
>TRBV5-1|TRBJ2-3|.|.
TGCGCCAGCACTCTGGAGGGCACAGATACGCAGTATTTT
CASTLEGTDTQYF
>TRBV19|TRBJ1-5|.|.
TGTGCCAGTAGCACAACTTATTCAGGGCTGCTGCGAATACAGCCCCAGCATTTT
CASSTTYSGLLRIQPQHF
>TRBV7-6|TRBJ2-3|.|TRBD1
TGTGCCAGCAGCTTAGGTCAGGGGGCTAGCACAGATACGCAGTATTTT
CASSLGQGASTDTQYF
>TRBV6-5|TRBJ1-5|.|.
TGTGCCAGCGGGAGGCCCAATAGTTATCAGCCCCAGCATTTT
CASGRPNSYQPQHF
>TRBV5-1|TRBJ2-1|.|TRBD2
TGCGCCAGCAGCTTGGTCGGGGGGGCCTTCAATGAGCAGTTCTTC
CASSLVGGAFNEQFF
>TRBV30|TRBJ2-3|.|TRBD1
TGTGCCTGGGGACAGGGATCAGATACGCAGTATTTT
CAWGQGSDTQYF
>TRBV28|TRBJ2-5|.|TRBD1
TGTGCCAGCAGTGAAGGGGACAGGGGGCCGTCTAGAGAGACCCAGTACTTC
CASSEGDRGPSRETQYF
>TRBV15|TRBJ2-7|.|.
TGTGCCACCAGCGGGGGACAAACGACCTCCTACGAGCAGTACTTC
CATSGGQTTSYEQYF
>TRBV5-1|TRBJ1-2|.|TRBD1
TGCGCCAGCAGCTTGGTACAGGGGGCGCATAGTGGCTACACCTTC
CASSLVQGAHSGYTF
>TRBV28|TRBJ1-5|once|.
TGTGCCAGCAGCTACCCGGAGCGAGATTCCAATCAGCCCCAGCATTTT
CASSYPERDSNQPQHF
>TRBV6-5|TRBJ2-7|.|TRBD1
TGTGCCAGCAGTTCCGCCGGGACAGGGAACCACGAGCAGTACTTC
CASSSAGTGNHEQYF
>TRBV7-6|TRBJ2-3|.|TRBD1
TGTGCCAGCAGCTTAGTGACAGGGGACACAGATACGCAGTATTTT
CASSLVTGDTDTQYF
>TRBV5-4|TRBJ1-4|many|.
TGTGCCAGCGGCAGGGATGGGGAAAAACTGTTTTTT
CASGRDGEKLFF
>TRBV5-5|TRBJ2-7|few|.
TGTGCCAGCAGCTTCGGCGTTACGGGATACGAGCAGTACTTC
CASSFGVTGYEQYF
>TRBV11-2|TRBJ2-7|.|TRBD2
TGTGCCAGCAGCCCAGGGACTACCTACTACGAGCAGTACTTC
CASSPGTTYYEQYF
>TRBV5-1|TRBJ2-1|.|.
TGCGCCAGCAGCAGCGAACCACAGGGACCCTACAATGAGCAGTTCTTC
CASSSEPQGPYNEQFF
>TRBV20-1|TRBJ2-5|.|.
TGCAGTGCATGGTCGGGGGAGACCCAGTACTTC
CSAWSGETQYF
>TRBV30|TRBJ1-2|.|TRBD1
TGTGCCTGGGACAACCGGGACAGACGACTCTATGGCTACACCTTC
CAWDNRDRRLYGYTF
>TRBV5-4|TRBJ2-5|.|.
TGTGCCAGCAGCCCCGGACTGCCAGAGACCCAGTACTTC
CASSPGLPETQYF
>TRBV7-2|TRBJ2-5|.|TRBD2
TGTGCCAGCAGTTATACTAGCGGGGGGGCCTGGGAGACCCAGTACTTC
CASSYTSGGAWETQYF
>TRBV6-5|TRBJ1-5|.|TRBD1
TGTGCCAGCAAAAGGGGGCCCAATCAGCCCCAGCATTTT
CASKRGPNQPQHF
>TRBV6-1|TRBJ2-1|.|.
TGTGCCAGCAGATTCCCGGGTGCAAGCAATGAGCAGTTCTTC
CASRFPGASNEQFF
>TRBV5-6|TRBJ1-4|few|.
TGTGCCAGCAGCTTCCTCTCAAATCCTGGACAAGAAAAACTGTTTTTT
CASSFLSNPGQEKLFF
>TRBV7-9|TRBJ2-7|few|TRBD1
TGTGCCAGCAGCTCCAGGGACAGGGCAATTTACGAGCAGTACTTC
CASSSRDRAIYEQYF